These 22 T cell receptor beta chains share one sample of origin, sequenced in a study of cytomegalovirus exposure and HLA in healthy donors. Primers: 60 Vbeta forward and 13 Jbeta reverse. The data were produced by immunoSEQ multiplex PCR, yet TCRdb's version contains in-frame clones alone and is incomplete. The repertoire consists of under 170,000 clones, with 55% to 70% occurring once and the leading ten covering roughly 7%. What was sequenced was PBMCs. Source of these receptors: a woman aged 55 to 70 in good health and CMV-seropositive.

This chain uses TRBV6-1 with TRBJ1-1; the D is unclear. Per germline, CDR1 MNHNS and CDR2 SASEGT. Trimming left V 3 bases short and J 1 base short, with 9 bases between. The CDR3 loop spans 14 amino acids. DNA of the CDR3: TGTGCCAGCAGTGAGGTCTGGCAGAACACTGAAGCTTTCTTT. Its translation is CASSEVWQNTEAFF.

The genes are TRBV29-1 and TRBJ2-7, with TRBD2 matching 11 bases. Germline loops: CDR1 SQVTM, CDR2 ANQGSEA. The CDR3 totals 16 residues. The trim removed 7 bases at V and 1 base at J, leaving 12 bases unmatched. The CDR3 DNA follows: TGCAGCGCAATGGGACTAGCGGAGTTGGGATCCTACGAGCAGTACTTC. The encoded protein is CSAMGLAELGSYEQYF.

With regard to this clone: With a much larger clone just one base away, this may be a read error. The V call is TRBV5-1, the J call TRBJ2-7; 10 bases line up with TRBD2. The CDR3 extends over 12 amino acids. CDR1 SGHRS and CDR2 YFSETQ come from the germline V gene. CDR3 sequence: CASKREGYAQYF. CDR3 nucleotide sequence: TGCGCCAGCAAGCGGGAGGGTTACGCGCAGTACTTC.

The chain couples TRBV19 to TRBJ2-1, with D unresolved. The CDR3 totals 13 residues. V dropped 6 bases and J dropped 4 bases, with 10 bases sitting between them. Germline lookup yields CDR1 LNHDA and CDR2 SQIVND (reference sequence). The CDR3 nucleotides read TGTGCCAGTAGCGTCGGTGATTACAATGAGCAGTTCTTC. Amino acids: CASSVGDYNEQFF.

This clone occurred a few times. The chain employs TRBV28 and TRBJ1-2, with 8 positions matching TRBD1. The CDR3 is 14 amino acids. J lost 8 bases, V lost 5 bases, and 10 bases had no gene match. Germline CDR1 is MDHEN and CDR2 is SYDVKM. The CDR3 DNA reads TGTGCCAGCAGTCCTTGGGTCAGGGGGCAGGGCTACACCTTC. This codes for CASSPWVRGQGYTF.

This clone has only a few counts. At one boundary the junction diverges from the germline segment, which might be a read error. The CDR3 DNA follows: TGTGCCAGCAGTGAGGTCCCGGGACAGAGGGTCTTC. This translates into CASSEVPGQRVF. The chain is built from TRBV6-1 and TRBJ2-1; 7 nucleotides line up with TRBD1. The CDR3 is made up of 12 amino acids. The germline gives CDR1 MNHNS, CDR2 SASEGT.

This chain connects TRBV7-9 to TRBJ1-2; TRBD1 might be the D (5 bases). This CDR3 has 16 residues. Germline values: CDR1 SEHNR, CDR2 FQNEAQ (reference sequence). With 1 base removed from V and 4 bases from J, the gap between germline ends came to 16 bases. The CDR3 DNA reads TGTGCCAGCAGCTTAGAAGCGACAGTCATCTCCTATGGCTACACCTTC. It specifies CASSLEATVISYGYTF.

The chain has TRBV7-3 and TRBJ2-1; possible D gene TRBD1, 5 bases. Germline CDR1 and CDR2: SGHTA and FQGTGA. The CDR3 is 16 residues long. V lost 5 bases and J lost 0, with 14 bases in between. The CDR3 loop reads CASSTQAGLSYNEQFF. CDR3 bases: TGTGCCAGCAGCACGCAGGCAGGGCTCTCCTACAATGAGCAGTTCTTC.

V is TRBV5-1 and J is TRBJ1-1; D is undetermined. V shed 1 base and J shed 0 bases, with 7 bases lying between them. This CDR3 comprises 14 residues. Looked up from germline, CDR1 is SGHRS and CDR2 is YFSETQ. The CDR3 DNA sequence: TGCGCCAGCAGCTTGCAGCGAATGAACACTGAAGCTTTCTTT. Its protein product is CASSLQRMNTEAFF.

The chain uses TRBV19 and TRBJ1-3, with D possibly matching TRBD1 (6 bases). This CDR3 is built from 16 residues. Trimming cost V 5 bases and J 1 base, with 15 bases left between them. Germline assignment: CDR1 LNHDA and CDR2 SQIVND (reference sequence). This CDR3 is CASSSRGGRSGNTIYF. In nucleotides, the CDR3 is TGTGCCAGTAGTTCCCGGGGGGGCAGGTCTGGAAACACCATATATTTT.

The CDR3 reads CASSAPGRTGELFF. Written as DNA, the CDR3 is TGTGCCAGCAGCGCCCCAGGGAGGACCGGGGAGCTGTTTTTT. This sequence joins TRBV11-2 and TRBJ2-2; the D gene is possibly TRBD2 (6 bases). The V and J ends lost 5 bases and 5 bases respectively, with 12 bases between them. Germline V gives CDR1 SGHAT, CDR2 FQNNGV. This CDR3 comprises 14 residues.

The genes are TRBV28 and TRBJ1-1; D is possibly TRBD1 (5 bases). The V and J ends lost 5 bases and 8 bases respectively, with 6 bases between them. CDR1 is MDHEN, CDR2 SYDVKM, per germline. This CDR3 has 10 amino acids. The CDR3 region is CASSQGEAFF. In DNA, the CDR3 is TGTGCCAGCAGTCAGGGCGAAGCTTTCTTT.

V usage is TRBV5-6 and J usage is TRBJ1-3; D is possibly TRBD1 (5 bases). CDR1 and CDR2 from the germline V gene are SGHDT and YYEEEE. The CDR3 has 15 amino acids. Between the trimmed V and J ends, which lost 5 bases and 4 bases, there was a span of 16 bases. In nucleotides, the CDR3 is TGTGCCAGCAGTTTAGGACAAACAACAGGAAACACCATATATTTT. Translation: CASSLGQTTGNTIYF.

This clone was seen a handful of times. This chain connects TRBV9 to TRBJ2-3; weak D call: TRBD1 (5 bases). The CDR3 has 15 amino acids. Germline values: CDR1 SGDLS, CDR2 YYNGEE. V was trimmed by 0 bases and J by 1 base, leaving 9 bases between them. The CDR3 sequence is CASSVEGRGTDTQYF. Written as DNA, the CDR3 is TGTGCCAGCAGCGTAGAGGGCAGGGGCACAGATACGCAGTATTTT.

This chain joins TRBV9 and TRBJ1-2, with D unclear. V was shortened by 0 bases and J by 5 bases, with 17 bases between the two germline ends. This CDR3 is built from 16 residues. From germline, CDR1 is SGDLS and CDR2 YYNGEE. CDR3 amino acids: CASSVGEVRLAYGYTF. The CDR3 bases are TGTGCCAGCAGCGTAGGTGAGGTTCGCTTGGCTTATGGCTACACCTTC.

The V and J genes are TRBV5-6 and TRBJ2-3; 9 positions agree with TRBD2. The CDR3 length is 19 residues. The germline gives CDR1 SGHDT, CDR2 YYEEEE. The trim removed 3 bases at V and 5 bases at J, leaving 19 bases unmatched. CDR3 DNA: TGTGCCAGCAGCTCGGGACTAGCCGGAGGGGGACGGCAACAAGATACGCAGTATTTT. Translated, it gives CASSSGLAGGGRQQDTQYF. The complete variable domain, with remaining parts taken from reference TRBV5-6 and TRBJ2-3, reads DAGVTQSPTHLIKTRGQQVTLRCSPKSGHDTVSWYQQALGQGPQFIFQYYEEEERQRGNFPDRFSGHQFPNYSSELNVNALLLGDSALYLCASSSGLAGGGRQQDTQYFGPGTRLTVL.

This clone was seen only once. The rearrangement uses TRBV7-7 and TRBJ2-3; 14 bases are shared with TRBD2. Germline-derived CDR1 and CDR2 are SSHAT and FNYEAQ (reference sequence). The V and J ends lost 9 bases and 4 bases, in that order; junction bases with no gene match: 15. This CDR3 has 18 residues. The CDR3 DNA is TGTGCCAGGCCGGGACTAGCGGGAGATAGGATCTCGGCAGATACGCAGTATTTT. This gives the protein CARPGLAGDRISADTQYF.

In DNA form, the CDR3 reads TGTGCCAGCAGCGCGACAGGGCCTCTAGAGGAGCAGTACTTC. This codes for CASSATGPLEEQYF. The V and J genes are TRBV9 and TRBJ2-7, with 7 bases identical to TRBD1. Germline V gene lookup returns CDR1 SGDLS and CDR2 YYNGEE. The CDR3 contains 14 residues. The V gene end was trimmed by 3 bases and the J gene end by 7 bases; junction bases not matched to a gene: 10.

The V call is TRBV28, the J call TRBJ2-1; TRBD2 aligns across 11 bases. The V gene end was trimmed by 3 bases and the J gene end by 10 bases; junction bases not matched to a gene: 2. Germline CDR1 is MDHEN and CDR2 is SYDVKM. CDR3 size: 13 residues. The CDR3 coding sequence is TGTGCCAGCAGTTTCCGGACTAGCGGGGAGCAGTTCTTC. This sequence encodes CASSFRTSGEQFF.

This clone came up a few times. CDR3 residues: CASRMDRGNVGHEQYF. In DNA form, the CDR3 reads TGTGCCAGCAGAATGGACAGGGGGAATGTTGGGCACGAGCAGTACTTC. The chain uses TRBV27 and TRBJ2-5; 10 nucleotides agree with TRBD1. The tail of the sequence fits TRBJ2-7 better, so the J call may be wrong. Germline CDR1 is MNHEY and CDR2 is SMNVEV (reference sequence). The CDR3 sequence is 16 residues long.

This clone was observed many times. The chain is built from TRBV6-4 and TRBJ2-1; D is undetermined. The CDR3 runs 10 residues. The germline V and J ends were trimmed by 8 bases and 7 bases, with 6 bases remaining between them. Germline V gene lookup returns CDR1 MRHNA and CDR2 SNTAGT. CDR3 amino acids: CASPFNEQFF. CDR3 nucleotides: TGTGCCAGCCCCTTTAATGAGCAGTTCTTC.

This clone was picked up a small number of times. The genes are TRBV5-1 and TRBJ1-1, with TRBD1 identical over 9 bases. Per germline, CDR1 SGHRS and CDR2 YFSETQ. This CDR3 region has 14 residues. Unmatched junction bases numbered 6, after V lost 4 bases and J lost 5 bases. CDR3 DNA: TGCGCCAGCAGCATACAGGGGGCTGGGACTGAAGCTTTCTTT. Translation gives CASSIQGAGTEAFF. The entire variable domain, with the rest obtained from reference TRBV5-1 and TRBJ1-1, is as follows: KAGVTQTPRYLIKTRGQQVTLSCSPISGHRSVSWYQQTPGQGLQFLFEYFSETQRNKGNFPGRFSGRQFSNSRSEMNVSTLELGDSALYLCASSIQGAGTEAFFGQGTRLTVV.